This T cell receptor (beta chain) was retrieved from a study of somatic reversion in DOCK8 deficiency (TCRdb year 2020). Study-level background: In the study, T cell receptor beta repertoires were compared across three groups: DOCK8-deficient patients, DOCK8-revertant patients and healthy volunteers. The study examined how somatic reversion of pathogenic DOCK8 variants changes lymphocyte differentiation and function in DOCK8 deficiency. The DOCK8-deficient patients included in the study had already been reported in previous work.

Healthy control blood was obtained from volunteer donors provided by blood services in Australia and France. Genomic DNA for TCR repertoire analysis was isolated either from whole blood samples or from PBMCs. The receptor library was made with multiplex PCR. One-step amplicon PCR with EuroClonality-NGS primers was used to generate TRB libraries from about 100 ng genomic DNA. Sequencing of TRB amplicons was performed on Illumina MiSeq instruments using 2 x 250 bp version 2 chemistry. The original methods were these. Primary TRB sequence analysis and V(D)J annotation were performed with IMGT/HighV-QUEST. Repertoire diversity and composition were evaluated with VDJtools after nonfunctional clones were removed and downsampling was applied for comparisons between samples. TCRdb passed the public sequencing reads through fastp at Q25 and MiXCR, retaining productive beta sequences. CDR3 protein sequences are deduplicated, and each keeps its most common genes and DNA. For this entry, the V and J calls and clone size follow TCRdb and not the study's own pipeline. The sample profile shows 2,500 to 3,000 distinct CDR3 sequences; 20% to 30% of them were found once. The ten most abundant clones make up 8% to 9.5% of the sample.

Here is what the overall study found, with its caveats: The methods did not state, for each individual sample, whether the source material was whole blood or PBMCs.

This clonotype is termed large (0.1 to 1%). It has no known antigen specificity. No base quality information exists; no much larger clone differs at one position. The sequencing input was peripheral blood. The TCR sequence derives from a human donor in good health.

The base sequence is TGTGCCATCAGTGAAGTTGTATTTACTGAAGCTTTCTTT. It translates to CAISEVVFTEAFF. This chain joins TRBV10-3 to TRBJ1-1; the D gene is not confidently resolved. The V end loses 3 bases and the J end loses 5 bases, and a stretch of 10 bases separates them. Reading from cysteine to phenylalanine, the CDR3 counts 13 amino acids. The sequence is cut down to CDR3 DNA, 39 bases in frame from base 1. The germline V gene yields ENHRY for CDR1 and SYGVKD for CDR2.